This is a list of T cell receptor beta chains from one sample in a study of naive and memory T cell subsets. TCRdb re-called the 5' RACE reads with MiXCR, one entry per CDR3 protein. The sample shows about 62,000 distinct CDR3 sequences, under 10% of them seen only once. The source is a female donor in good health. Both conserved end residues are part of each CDR3. A D gene is named only where the DNA matches it firmly. Where a row states a size, it is once, few, many or the class of an expanded clone; other rows omit it.

cdr3_nt	cdr3_aa	clone_size	v_call	j_call	d_call
TGTGCCAGCAGCGCGACCGGGACAGAAATTACAGATACGCAGTATTTT	CASSATGTEITDTQYF	NA	TRBV9	TRBJ2-3	TRBD1
TGTGCCAGCAGTTACCCTCTAGCGGGAGGAAGCACAGATACGCAGTATTTT	CASSYPLAGGSTDTQYF	few	TRBV6-2/TRBV6-3	TRBJ2-3	TRBD2
TGTGCCAGTAGTATAGGAAAGAGGGAGCAGTACTTC	CASSIGKREQYF	NA	TRBV19	TRBJ2-7	NA
TGCGCCAGCAGATCCGTCGGAGCAACTAATGAAAAACTGTTTTTT	CASRSVGATNEKLFF	NA	TRBV5-1	TRBJ1-4	NA
TGTGCCAGCAGTCCAGCCGGGACAGGGCTGAACACTGAAGCTTTCTTT	CASSPAGTGLNTEAFF	few	TRBV12-3/TRBV12-4	TRBJ1-1	TRBD1
TGCAGTGCTAGAGCAGGGTTCCGCGTAGGGGAAAAACTGTTTTTT	CSARAGFRVGEKLFF	many	TRBV20-1	TRBJ1-4	NA
TGCAGTGCCAACGTCCCGGGACTTTACGAGCAGTACTTC	CSANVPGLYEQYF	many	TRBV20-1	TRBJ2-7	NA
TGTGCCATCAGTGAAATTTGGGAGAACACTGAAGCTTTCTTT	CAISEIWENTEAFF	many	TRBV10-3	TRBJ1-1	NA
TGTGCCAGCAGCTTAAATTCAGGACCAGATACGCAGTATTTT	CASSLNSGPDTQYF	NA	TRBV7-8	TRBJ2-3	NA
TGTGCCAGCAGCTTGGGCCGGGGCCAACCCTACGAGCAGTACTTC	CASSLGRGQPYEQYF	many	TRBV5-6	TRBJ2-7	NA
TGTGCCGGCAGTGAAAGCGGATTCGGTAGCAATCAGCCCCAGCATTTT	CAGSESGFGSNQPQHF	NA	TRBV6-1	TRBJ1-5	NA
TGTGCCAGCAGTTCACCTGGACAGAGATACTACGAGCAGTACTTC	CASSSPGQRYYEQYF	few	TRBV25-1	TRBJ2-7	NA
TGTGCCAGCAGTCCGCTTACTGGGACAGATGATCAGCCCCAGCATTTT	CASSPLTGTDDQPQHF	NA	TRBV28	TRBJ1-5	TRBD1
TGTGCCAGCAGCTGCGTTGCCGGTAGGGGGACAGTCAATCAGCCCCAGCATTTT	CASSCVAGRGTVNQPQHF	few	TRBV7-9	TRBJ1-5	TRBD1
TGTGCCAGCAGCTTGGACGGGGGGCGGCGTGGATTC	CASSLDGGRRGF	NA	TRBV5-4	TRBJ2-7	NA
TGTGCCAGCTCAGCAGCCCGGGACAGGGTGAACACTGAAGCTTTCTTT	CASSAARDRVNTEAFF	many	TRBV18	TRBJ1-1	TRBD1
TGTGCCAGCAGCTCGAACAGGGGAGAGACCCAGTACTTC	CASSSNRGETQYF	NA	TRBV7-2	TRBJ2-5	TRBD1
TGTGCCAGTAGTATAGATTGGAATGAGCAGTTCTTC	CASSIDWNEQFF	NA	TRBV19	TRBJ2-1	NA
TGCAGCGTTGACGCCGGGACTAGCGGGTTAGATGAGCAGTTCTTC	CSVDAGTSGLDEQFF	few	TRBV29-1	TRBJ2-1	TRBD2
TGTGCCAGCAGCTTATCCCCCGGGGGGTTGGACACTGAAGCTTTCTTT	CASSLSPGGLDTEAFF	NA	TRBV13	TRBJ1-1	NA